Below, 31 T cell receptor beta chains from the same sample are listed, as sequenced in a study of T-cell reconstitution after alpha-beta-depleted transplantation in children. The library targeted TCRbeta and was prepared with unique molecular identifiers. TCRdb called the PCR reads again in MiXCR, with one record for every CDR3 protein. The sample consists of about 610,000 distinct CDR3 sequences, roughly 10% of them appearing once. The input for sequencing was PBMCs from the stem cell graft donor, taken from the stem cell graft. Receptors originate from a human donor who donated a stem cell graft to a child with acute myeloid leukemia.

This clonotype appeared once. The chain has TRBV20-1 and TRBJ2-7; tentatively, D is TRBD2 (6 bases). The CDR3 extends over 12 amino acids. V was cut by 3 bases and J by 2 bases, with 8 bases left in between. Germline CDR1 reads DFQATT; CDR2 reads SNEGSKA (reference sequence). In DNA, the CDR3 is TGCAGTGCTAGTGGGGGGACCTACGAGCAGTACTTC. This translates into CSASGGTYEQYF.

The J gene is TRBJ2-1, the V gene TRBV5-1; TRBD2 aligns across 8 bases. The V gene end was trimmed by 0 bases and the J gene end by 5 bases; junction bases not matched to a gene: 4. This CDR3 contains 15 residues. CDR1 and CDR2 (germline): SGHRS, YFSETQ. The CDR3 sequence: CASSLAAGGDNEQFF. CDR3 bases: TGCGCCAGCAGCTTGGCCGCGGGAGGAGACAATGAGCAGTTCTTC.

This clonotype turned up a few times. The rearrangement links TRBV9 to TRBJ2-5, with 8 bases matching TRBD2. Germline V gene lookup returns CDR1 SGDLS and CDR2 YYNGEE. This CDR3 region has 15 residues. The J segment lost 2 bases and the V segment lost 0 bases, leaving 3 bases of the junction unmatched. The CDR3: CASSVDRGGQETQYF. In DNA, the CDR3 is TGTGCCAGCAGCGTAGATCGGGGGGGACAAGAGACCCAGTACTTC.

CDR3 amino acids: CASSPAGSREQYF. CDR3 DNA sequence: TGTGCCAGCAGCCCCGCGGGGTCGCGGGAGCAGTACTTC. V gene TRBV25-1 combines with J gene TRBJ2-7, with D possibly matching TRBD2 (6 bases). The V and J ends lost 6 bases and 7 bases respectively, with 16 bases between them. Germline CDR1 reads MGHDK; CDR2 reads SYGVNS. The CDR3 extends over 13 amino acids.

Ten or more counts support this clonotype. This sequence joins TRBV7-2 and TRBJ2-1, with D possibly being TRBD2 (6 bases). This CDR3 comprises 16 residues. V lost 2 bases and J lost 9, with 20 bases in between. Per the germline V gene, CDR1 is SGHTA and CDR2 is FQGNSA. CDR3 protein: CASSLRAGQGGVEQFF. In DNA form, the CDR3 reads TGTGCCAGCAGCTTAAGGGCTGGGCAAGGAGGGGTTGAGCAGTTCTTC.

The CDR3 spells CASSSSTGSYGYTF. In nucleotides, the CDR3 is TGTGCCAGCAGTTCCTCGACTGGCAGCTATGGCTACACCTTC. The V call is TRBV28, the J call TRBJ1-2, with D unresolved. The CDR3 is 14 amino acids. V was clipped by 4 bases and J by 4 bases, with 13 bases between them. Germline-derived CDR1 and CDR2 are MDHEN and SYDVKM.

The chain is built from TRBV5-1 and TRBJ2-1; D is uncertain. The CDR3 has 15 amino acids. The V gene lost 0 bases and the J gene lost 2 bases, with 9 bases spanning the gap. Germline V gives CDR1 SGHRS, CDR2 YFSETQ. The CDR3 DNA reads as TGCGCCAGCAGCTTGGAGTCTCCCACCTACAATGAGCAGTTCTTC. This sequence encodes CASSLESPTYNEQFF.

The V call is TRBV12-3 or TRBV12-4, the J call TRBJ1-3, with D uncertain. Trimming shortened V by 5 bases and J by 2 bases, and 7 bases separated the two germline ends. The length of the CDR3 is 13 residues. For the CDR3, the DNA is TGTGCCAGCAGTGGGGTCCCTGGAAACACCATATATTTT. Translating gives CASSGVPGNTIYF.

This chain uses TRBV12-5 with TRBJ2-7, with TRBD2 identical over 7 bases. Germline loops: CDR1 LGHNT, CDR2 FRNRAP. J gave up 2 bases and V 1 base, and 11 bases lay outside the gene matches. This CDR3 comprises 17 residues. This chain's CDR3 is CASGLASVAGDPYEQYF. CDR3 DNA: TGTGCTAGTGGTTTGGCCTCGGTGGCGGGAGACCCCTACGAGCAGTACTTC.

This clonotype came up a few times. The V call is TRBV9, the J call TRBJ1-3; D unresolved. The V end lost 4 bases, the J end lost 7 bases, and 12 bases lay between the germline ends. This CDR3 has 13 amino acids. Germline lookup yields CDR1 SGDLS and CDR2 YYNGEE. CDR3 sequence: CASSLGPWNTIYF. CDR3 nucleotides: TGTGCCAGCAGCCTAGGACCCTGGAACACCATATATTTT.

This chain links TRBV3-1 with TRBJ2-7; 11 bases are a match to TRBD2. Germline CDR1 and CDR2: LGHDT and YNNKEL (reference sequence). CDR3 length: 16 residues. V lost 3 bases to trimming and J lost 2 bases; unmatched junction nucleotides: 6. In DNA form, the CDR3 reads TGTGCCAGCAGCCATCCGGGACTAGCGGTCCCCTACGAGCAGTACTTC. Translated, it gives CASSHPGLAVPYEQYF.

This clonotype was seen only a few times. V and J are TRBV27 and TRBJ1-2; no firm D call. The V gene's germline CDR1 is MNHEY and CDR2 SMNVEV (reference sequence). V was pared by 3 bases and J by 8 bases, with 13 bases between. CDR3 size: 13 residues. The CDR3 loop reads CASSFSTGRGYTF. The CDR3 nucleotides read TGTGCCAGCAGTTTCTCGACCGGGAGAGGCTACACCTTC.

A remark on this clonotype: This may arise from a read error, as a much more abundant clone is one base away. This rearrangement joins TRBV5-1 to TRBJ1-2; D is uncertain. This CDR3 has 12 amino acids. Germline V gene lookup returns CDR1 SGHRS and CDR2 YFSETQ. Between the trimmed V and J ends, which lost 4 bases and 6 bases, there was a span of 10 bases. CDR3 DNA sequence: TGCGCCAGCAGCAGCACAGCGGATGGCTACACCTTC. Protein sequence: CASSSTADGYTF.

This clonotype was seen at least ten times. The chain couples TRBV29-1 to TRBJ2-7; 8 bases match TRBD2. The CDR3 is 16 amino acids. Germline lookup yields CDR1 SQVTM and CDR2 ANQGSEA. V lost 5 bases to trimming and J lost 0 bases; unmatched junction nucleotides: 12. CDR3: CSVKGDSGTPSYEQYF. For the CDR3, the DNA is TGCAGCGTTAAGGGGGATAGCGGGACACCCTCCTACGAGCAGTACTTC.

As to this clonotype: The conserved closing phenylalanine or tryptophan is absent in this CDR3, likely reflecting a read error. The chain is built from TRBV20-1 and TRBJ1-3; 8 nucleotides align to TRBD1. Per germline, CDR1 DFQATT and CDR2 SNEGSKA (reference sequence). V lost 2 bases to trimming and J lost 4 bases; unmatched junction nucleotides: 1. This CDR3 is built from 13 residues. The CDR3 DNA reads TGCAGTGCTAGATGGGACAGGGGAAACACCATATATGTT. Its translation: CSARWDRGNTIYV.

The chain is built from TRBV6-1 and TRBJ1-2; the D is unclear. V was clipped by 0 bases and J by 4 bases, with 9 bases between them. Per the germline V gene, CDR1 is MNHNS and CDR2 is SASEGT. CDR3 length equals 14 residues. The CDR3 is CASSEARQLYGYTF. The CDR3 DNA sequence: TGTGCCAGCAGTGAAGCTAGGCAGCTCTATGGCTACACCTTC.

The chain is built from TRBV27 and TRBJ1-1; TRBD1 might be the D (5 bases). The CDR3 totals 12 residues. V shed 8 bases and J shed 8 bases, with 15 bases lying between them. Germline values: CDR1 MNHEY, CDR2 SMNVEV (reference sequence). The CDR3 DNA follows: TGTGCCAGCTGGGGACCCAGGCAGGAAGCTTTCTTT. Translation gives CASWGPRQEAFF.

This clonotype has more than one count but fewer than ten. The chain combines TRBV27 with TRBJ2-2, with 8 bases lining up with TRBD2. CDR1 and CDR2 (germline): MNHEY, SMNVEV (reference sequence). V lost 7 bases and J lost 3; bases outside the gene matches: 13. This CDR3 has 17 residues. The CDR3, as DNA: TGTGCCAGCACCGGGGCGGGAGGCAGGGTGGACACCGGGGAGCTGTTTTTT. Its protein product is CASTGAGGRVDTGELFF.

The rearrangement links TRBV20-1 to TRBJ2-1; 10 bases are a match to TRBD2. V lost 6 bases and J lost 7; bases outside the gene matches: 9. This CDR3 contains 14 residues. Germline lookup yields CDR1 DFQATT and CDR2 SNEGSKA (reference sequence). The CDR3 DNA follows: TGCAGTGCCGACAGCGGGAGGGCCTTAAATGAGCAGTTCTTC. It translates to CSADSGRALNEQFF.

The CDR3 protein is CALRRSGRLWANEQFF. The CDR3 DNA reads TGTGCCTTACGAAGGAGCGGGAGGTTGTGGGCCAATGAGCAGTTCTTC. The J gene is TRBJ2-1, the V gene TRBV30; TRBD2 matches 9 bases. The CDR3 length is 16 residues. Germline V gene sequence: CDR1 GTSNPN, CDR2 SVGIG (reference sequence). V gave up 7 bases and J gave up 6 bases; unmatched junction bases: 16.

The V gene is TRBV7-2, the J gene TRBJ2-7, with 8 bases lining up with TRBD1. Germline V CDR1 and CDR2: SGHTA, FQGNSA. V lost 2 bases and J lost 4; bases outside the gene matches: 4. The CDR3 spans 14 residues. The CDR3 DNA reads TGTGCCAGCAGCTTAATGCAGGGGGCTTACGAGCAGTACTTC. Its protein product is CASSLMQGAYEQYF.

This clonotype was seen repeatedly, ten times or more. The V call is TRBV12-3 or TRBV12-4, the J call TRBJ1-1, with D perhaps TRBD1 (5 bases). The CDR3 covers 13 residues. Trimming shortened V by 6 bases and J by 2 bases, and 10 bases separated the two germline ends. CDR3 loop: CASSRGSNTEAFF. CDR3 coding DNA: TGTGCCAGCAGCCGGGGGTCCAACACTGAAGCTTTCTTT.

This clonotype was found a few times. The CDR3 reads CATSSQGPSSYNEQFF. CDR3 nucleotides: TGTGCCACCAGTTCGCAGGGGCCGAGCTCCTACAATGAGCAGTTCTTC. V and J are TRBV24-1 and TRBJ2-1; D might be TRBD1 (6 bases). The V gene lost 6 bases and the J gene lost 0 bases, with 14 bases spanning the gap. Germline assignment: CDR1 KGHDR and CDR2 SFDVKD. This CDR3 contains 16 residues.

Only a few counts were recorded for this clonotype. The V gene is TRBV29-1, the J gene TRBJ2-7; TRBD2 is a possible D gene (6 bases). Trimming left V 7 bases short and J 2 bases short, with 12 bases between. CDR1 SQVTM and CDR2 ANQGSEA come from the germline V gene. The CDR3 runs to 12 residues. The CDR3 loop reads CSAGGGTYEQYF. The CDR3 region has the DNA TGCAGCGCCGGGGGAGGTACCTACGAGCAGTACTTC.

This clonotype was picked up many times. The gene calls are TRBV27 and TRBJ1-4; D perhaps matches TRBD1 (5 bases). From germline, CDR1 is MNHEY and CDR2 SMNVEV (reference sequence). The V end lost 6 bases, the J end lost 5 bases, and 13 bases lay between the germline ends. This CDR3 has 14 residues. CDR3: CASRLRGTNEKLFF. DNA of the CDR3: TGTGCCAGCAGACTCAGAGGGACGAATGAAAAACTGTTTTTT.

A word on this clonotype: Germline and junction disagree at one end, which may indicate a read error. The chain employs TRBV2 and TRBJ2-7; D remains unclear. The germline CDR1 and CDR2 sequences are SNHLY and FYNNEI. The CDR3 has 12 amino acids. This chain's CDR3 is CASSEAARYLDF. The CDR3 bases are TGTGCCAGCAGTGAAGCGGCCCGATATCTGGACTTC.

CDR3 bases: TGCAGTGCTGCAGGCGGACAGGGGGGCAATGAGCAGTTCTTC. The encoded protein is CSAAGGQGGNEQFF. The chain has TRBV20-1 and TRBJ2-1, with 10 bases identical to TRBD1. The CDR3 has 14 amino acids. V dropped 5 bases and J dropped 6; count of bases not matched to a gene: 7. Germline V gives CDR1 DFQATT, CDR2 SNEGSKA (reference sequence).

The rearrangement uses TRBV27 and TRBJ2-1; tentative D call: TRBD2 (5 bases). CDR3 length equals 10 residues. With 10 bases removed from V and 10 bases from J, the gap between germline ends came to 11 bases. Germline V gene sequence: CDR1 MNHEY, CDR2 SMNVEV (reference sequence). In DNA form, the CDR3 reads TGTGCCACCCTACCGGGGGAGCAGTTCTTC. As protein: CATLPGEQFF.

This clonotype showed up just a few times. Sequence at one end of the junction differs from germline and may be a read error. The rearrangement links TRBV2 to TRBJ2-1; 7 bases are a match to TRBD1. The CDR3 contains 12 residues. Germline CDR1 SNHLY, CDR2 FYNNEI. CDR3 amino acids: CASSEVVQTGLF. CDR3 in DNA: TGTGCCAGCAGTGAAGTTGTTCAGACAGGGCTCTTC.

This rearrangement joins TRBV12-3 or TRBV12-4 to TRBJ1-5; D ambiguous. V shed 5 bases and J shed 4 bases, with 18 bases lying between them. This CDR3 is 16 amino acids long. CDR3 sequence (DNA): TGTGCCAGCAGTCTTCAAACTCCCTCAGAGAATCAGCCCCAGCATTTT. This translates into CASSLQTPSENQPQHF.

V gene TRBV25-1 combines with J gene TRBJ2-1; D remains ambiguous. The CDR3 has 13 residues. From germline, CDR1 is MGHDK and CDR2 SYGVNS. The germline V and J ends were trimmed by 2 bases and 9 bases, with 11 bases remaining between them. This chain's CDR3 is CASSEIRVGEQFF. CDR3 DNA: TGTGCCAGCAGTGAAATCCGGGTAGGTGAGCAGTTCTTC.